This T cell receptor beta chain stems from a study of tumor-infiltrating lymphocytes in oesophageal squamous cell carcinoma. The V and J ends lost 0 bases and 10 bases respectively, with 16 bases between them. This CDR3 has 15 amino acids. Germline CDR1 and CDR2: SGHVT and SQSDAQ. One entry per CDR3 protein, called by TCRdb with MiXCR from the PCR reads. Of over 12,000 distinct CDR3 sequences listed, about 50% are singletons. This clonotype was counted between two and nine times. This sequence was found in a male donor with esophageal squamous cell carcinoma. Sequenced material: blood. J is TRBJ2-1 and V is TRBV7-4; D is undetermined. The CDR3, as DNA: TGTGCCAGCAGCTTAGCTAGCCCCAGAACGGAGGAGCAGTTCTTC. It codes for CASSLASPRTEEQFF.